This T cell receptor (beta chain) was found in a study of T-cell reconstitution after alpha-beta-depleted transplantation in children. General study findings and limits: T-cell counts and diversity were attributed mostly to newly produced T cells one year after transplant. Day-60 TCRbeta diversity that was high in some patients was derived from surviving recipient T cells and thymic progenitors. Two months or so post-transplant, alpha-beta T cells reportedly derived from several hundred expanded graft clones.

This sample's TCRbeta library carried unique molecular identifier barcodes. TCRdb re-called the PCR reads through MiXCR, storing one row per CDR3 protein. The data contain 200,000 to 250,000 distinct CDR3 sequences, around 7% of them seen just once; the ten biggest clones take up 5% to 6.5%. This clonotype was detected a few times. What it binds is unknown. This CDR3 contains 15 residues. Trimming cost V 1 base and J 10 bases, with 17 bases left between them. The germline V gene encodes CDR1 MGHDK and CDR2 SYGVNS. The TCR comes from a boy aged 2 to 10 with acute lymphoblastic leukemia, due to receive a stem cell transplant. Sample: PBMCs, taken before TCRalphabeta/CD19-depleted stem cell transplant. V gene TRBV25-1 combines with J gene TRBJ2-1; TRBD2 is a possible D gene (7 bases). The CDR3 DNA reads TGTGCCAGCAGTGAATTGGCGGGGGCCGCGGGCGAGCAGTTCTTC. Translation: CASSELAGAAGEQFF.